One sample yielded the 27 T cell receptor beta chains listed below, sequenced in a study of blood T cell repertoires in COVID-19. The data were produced by immunoSEQ multiplex PCR, yet TCRdb's version contains in-frame clones alone and is incomplete. The data hold fewer than 300,000 clones, with over 75% observed a single time. The specimen was PBMCs or T cells enriched from blood (not recorded which). All receptors come from a woman under 40 who had recovered from COVID-19.

This chain uses TRBV7-2 with TRBJ2-3, with D maybe TRBD1 (5 bases). CDR1 is SGHTA, CDR2 FQGNSA, per germline. V was clipped by 5 bases and J by 5 bases, with 11 bases between them. This CDR3 is 13 amino acids long. The CDR3 DNA is TGTGCCAGCAGCAATGGGGCTGGAGATACGCAGTATTTT. Amino acids: CASSNGAGDTQYF.

The V call is TRBV7-8, the J call TRBJ1-3, with 9 nucleotides matching TRBD1. Trimming at V came to 1 base and at J to 3 bases, leaving 7 bases not matched to a gene. Germline V gives CDR1 SGHVS, CDR2 FQNEAQ. CDR3 length equals 17 residues. Here the CDR3 reads CASSLVNRGLFGNTIYF. The DNA for the CDR3 is TGTGCCAGCAGCTTAGTCAACAGGGGGCTTTTTGGAAACACCATATATTTT.

The CDR3 sequence is CATSPTLGPYNEQFF. In nucleotides, the CDR3 is TGTGCCACCAGTCCCACCCTGGGCCCCTACAATGAGCAGTTCTTC. This chain connects TRBV24-1 to TRBJ2-1, with D unclear. CDR1 and CDR2 from the germline V gene are KGHDR and SFDVKD. The V and J ends lost 6 bases and 2 bases respectively, with 13 bases between them. The CDR3 totals 15 residues.

This clone was found many times. The rearrangement links TRBV5-6 to TRBJ1-2; D possibly corresponds to TRBD1 (6 bases). Trimming removed 0 bases at V and 2 bases at J, with 8 bases between. Germline V lookup: CDR1 SGHDT, CDR2 YYEEEE. This CDR3 contains 14 residues. As DNA, the CDR3 is TGTGCCAGCAGCTTGGGGACAGAGAACTATGGCTACACCTTC. It is translated as CASSLGTENYGYTF.

The chain carries TRBV19 and TRBJ1-2; 9 nucleotides agree with TRBD1. The CDR3 spans 17 residues. Germline CDR1 is LNHDA and CDR2 is SQIVND (reference sequence). The ends lost 6 bases at V and 4 bases at J; junction bases unmatched: 15. The CDR3 sequence: CASRRYAGTGKLYGYTF. CDR3 coding DNA: TGTGCCAGTAGGAGATACGCCGGGACAGGGAAGCTCTATGGCTACACCTTC.

The chain has TRBV18 and TRBJ2-2, with no clear D. V lost 2 bases to trimming and J lost 1 base, with 8 bases between them. The CDR3 is 15 amino acids. CDR1 is KGHSH and CDR2 is LQKENI in the germline V gene. Here the CDR3 DNA reads TGTGCCAGCTCACCATGGCCATTGAACACCGGGGAGCTGTTTTTT. This translates into CASSPWPLNTGELFF.

J is TRBJ2-3 and V is TRBV24-1; 9 bases agree with TRBD2. CDR1 is KGHDR, CDR2 SFDVKD, per germline. CDR3 length: 17 amino acids. The V segment lost 4 bases and the J segment 2 bases; nucleotides outside the gene matches: 9. This CDR3 reads CATSEMSGGRNTDTQYF. The DNA of the CDR3 is TGTGCCACCAGTGAGATGAGCGGGGGGCGAAACACAGATACGCAGTATTTT.

In its sample, this clone was seen once. This sequence joins TRBV30 and TRBJ1-5; TRBD1 might be the D (6 bases). Germline V lookup: CDR1 GTSNPN, CDR2 SVGIG (reference sequence). Deletions cut 0 bases from V and 5 bases from J, with 11 bases between. The CDR3 is 14 amino acids. DNA for the CDR3: TGTGCCTGGAGTGTCTGGACAGCCGATCAGCCCCAGCATTTT. This encodes CAWSVWTADQPQHF.

The chain recombines TRBV27 with TRBJ2-1, with a weak D call TRBD2 (6 bases). The CDR3 is made up of 15 amino acids. V was pared by 6 bases and J by 0 bases, with 12 bases between. In germline, CDR1 is MNHEY, CDR2 SMNVEV (reference sequence). CDR3 bases: TGTGCCAGCAGCTGGGACTTTCCCTCCTACAATGAGCAGTTCTTC. As protein: CASSWDFPSYNEQFF.

V gene TRBV5-1 combines with J gene TRBJ1-2, with TRBD1 identical over 8 bases. The CDR3 is 14 amino acids. Germline CDR1 is SGHRS and CDR2 is YFSETQ. With V trimmed by 4 bases and J by 6 bases, 8 bases remained unmatched. Here the CDR3 reads CASSLMTGDDGYTF. The CDR3 region has the DNA TGCGCCAGCAGCCTAATGACAGGGGACGATGGCTACACCTTC.

The chain employs TRBV6-5 and TRBJ2-1, with 8 nucleotides matching TRBD1. This CDR3 comprises 14 residues. With 6 bases clipped from V and 10 bases from J, the junction kept 11 bases outside the gene matches. CDR1 and CDR2 (germline): MNHEY, SVGAGI. This CDR3 is CASREGHRGREQFF. DNA for the CDR3: TGTGCCAGCAGGGAGGGACACAGGGGGAGGGAGCAGTTCTTC.

V usage is TRBV6-1 and J usage is TRBJ2-1; 12 positions agree with TRBD2. V shed 3 bases and J 8 bases; nucleotides not matched to a gene: 5. Germline CDR1 reads MNHNS; CDR2 reads SASEGT. The length of the CDR3 is 15 residues. In DNA, the CDR3 is TGTGCCAGCAGTGATTGGACTAGCGGGAAGCATGAGCAGTTCTTC. It is translated as CASSDWTSGKHEQFF.

The gene calls are TRBV19 and TRBJ2-3, with TRBD2 as a possible D gene (5 bases). V lost 3 bases to trimming and J lost 1 base, with 17 bases between them. This CDR3 has 17 residues. Germline loops: CDR1 LNHDA, CDR2 SQIVND (reference sequence). The CDR3 coding sequence is TGTGCCAGTAGTATTTTTTTCCGGAGCGGCCGCACAGATACGCAGTATTTT. Protein: CASSIFFRSGRTDTQYF.

This chain joins TRBV19 and TRBJ2-7, with 14 bases aligning to TRBD2. The CDR3 covers 16 residues. Trimming at V came to 3 bases and at J to 4 bases, leaving 5 bases not matched to a gene. The V gene's germline CDR1 is LNHDA and CDR2 SQIVND (reference sequence). The DNA of the CDR3 is TGTGCCAGTAGTATTACCGGACTAGCGGGGGGATACGAGCAGTACTTC. The encoded protein is CASSITGLAGGYEQYF.

This clone has only one observation. V and J are TRBV5-4 and TRBJ1-6; weak D call: TRBD1 (5 bases). Germline V gives CDR1 SGHNT, CDR2 YYREEE (reference sequence). The CDR3 totals 14 residues. V lost 0 bases and J 8 bases, leaving 9 bases between the germline ends. As DNA, the CDR3 is TGTGCCAGCAGCTTGGCCCTAGGGGATTCACCCCTCCACTTT. Amino acid sequence: CASSLALGDSPLHF.

V and J are TRBV19 and TRBJ1-2; D may be TRBD1 (6 bases). CDR1 is LNHDA and CDR2 is SQIVND in the germline V gene (reference sequence). Trimming left V 5 bases short and J 3 bases short, with 16 bases between. The CDR3 is 15 amino acids. The DNA of the CDR3 is TGTGCCAGTAGTTCCAGGGGAAAACAGGACTATGGCTACACCTTC. Amino acid sequence: CASSSRGKQDYGYTF.

The chain employs TRBV7-9 and TRBJ2-5; D remains ambiguous. The CDR3 spans 13 residues. The V end lost 3 bases, the J end lost 3 bases, and 8 bases lay between the germline ends. Germline V CDR1 and CDR2: SEHNR, FQNEAQ (reference sequence). The CDR3 nucleotides are TGTGCCAGCAGCTTTTTAGCTAAAGAGACCCAGTACTTC. It is translated as CASSFLAKETQYF. Full variable domain (outside the CDR3, taken from reference TRBV7-9 and TRBJ2-5): DTGVSQNPRHKITKRGQNVTFRCDPISEHNRLYWYRQTLGQGPEFLTYFQNEAQLEKSRLLSDRFSAERPKGSFSTLEIQRTEQGDSAMYLCASSFLAKETQYFGPGTRLLVL.

The gene calls are TRBV4-1 and TRBJ1-2, with a tentative D call TRBD1 (6 bases). The germline V gene has CDR1 MGHRA and CDR2 YSYEKL. The CDR3 consists of 14 residues. V was cut by 0 bases and J by 4 bases, with 9 bases left in between. CDR3 sequence: CASSQESRGYGYTF. DNA for the CDR3: TGCGCCAGCAGCCAAGAGAGCAGGGGCTATGGCTACACCTTC.

The CDR3 here is CASSWAGGPGETQYF. The DNA of the CDR3 is TGTGCCAGCAGCTGGGCGGGAGGGCCAGGGGAGACCCAGTACTTC. The chain has TRBV5-5 and TRBJ2-5; 9 bases are shared with TRBD2. The CDR3 covers 15 residues. Trimming cost V 3 bases and J 5 bases; bases outside gene matches: 8. Germline V gives CDR1 SGHKS, CDR2 YYEKEE (reference sequence).

The chain combines TRBV5-4 with TRBJ2-7, with a possible D match to TRBD2 (6 bases). The germline CDR1 and CDR2 sequences are SGHNT and YYREEE (reference sequence). The CDR3 runs 16 residues. The germline V and J ends were trimmed by 4 bases and 0 bases, with 17 bases remaining between them. For the CDR3, the DNA is TGTGCCAGCAGCGGTGGGGCTGGGGGGAGCTCCTACGAGCAGTACTTC. Its protein product is CASSGGAGGSSYEQYF.

This chain uses TRBV6-5 with TRBJ2-2; 7 bases fit TRBD1. The CDR3 contains 15 residues. The V gene end was trimmed by 5 bases and the J gene end by 0 bases; junction bases not matched to a gene: 3. Germline loops: CDR1 MNHEY, CDR2 SVGAGI. The CDR3 region is CASSPGTANTGELFF. CDR3 nucleotides: TGTGCCAGCAGTCCCGGGACAGCGAACACCGGGGAGCTGTTTTTT.

This clone was detected once. The V and J genes are TRBV28 and TRBJ1-3; 8 bases map to TRBD1. The CDR3 runs 17 residues. Germline-derived CDR1 and CDR2 are MDHEN and SYDVKM. V gave up 4 bases and J gave up 0 bases; unmatched junction bases: 8. The CDR3 region is CASSSGTGLSSGNTIYF. The CDR3 DNA is TGTGCCAGCAGTTCGGGGACAGGCCTAAGCTCTGGAAACACCATATATTTT.

The rearrangement uses TRBV28 and TRBJ1-5; D remains ambiguous. Looked up from germline, CDR1 is MDHEN and CDR2 is SYDVKM. The CDR3 totals 15 residues. The ends were cut back, 7 bases at V and 1 base at J, with 14 bases in the middle. For the CDR3, the DNA is TGTGCCAGCACCCAACGGTCACCCAGCAATCAGCCCCAGCATTTT. This encodes CASTQRSPSNQPQHF.

V gene TRBV27 combines with J gene TRBJ1-6, with D perhaps matching TRBD1 (6 bases). Trimming shortened V by 5 bases and J by 0 bases, and 11 bases separated the two germline ends. Germline CDR1 MNHEY, CDR2 SMNVEV (reference sequence). This CDR3 has 16 residues. The CDR3 is CASSKDSPSYNSPLHF. DNA of the CDR3: TGTGCCAGCAGTAAGGACAGCCCCTCCTATAATTCACCCCTCCACTTT.

The rearrangement links TRBV28 to TRBJ1-5; possibly TRBD1 for D (6 bases). V dropped 6 bases and J dropped 0 bases, with 12 bases sitting between them. Germline V gives CDR1 MDHEN, CDR2 SYDVKM. This CDR3 spans 15 amino acids. The DNA of the CDR3 is TGTGCCAGCAGAAGGACAGTCAATAGCAATCAGCCCCAGCATTTT. Its translation is CASRRTVNSNQPQHF.

The gene calls are TRBV6-5 and TRBJ1-5, with D hard to call. Trimming stripped 7 bases from V and 0 bases from J, with 13 bases between. Germline V CDR1 and CDR2: MNHEY, SVGAGI. The CDR3 is 15 residues long. The CDR3 region has the DNA TGTGCCAGCATCCAGACTGAGTATAGCAATCAGCCCCAGCATTTT. Translating it yields CASIQTEYSNQPQHF.

The chain joins TRBV6-1 to TRBJ2-7; 10 bases fit TRBD1. Germline trimming cut 3 bases from V and 3 bases from J; bases unmatched to any gene: 14. CDR1 is MNHNS and CDR2 is SASEGT in the germline V gene. The length of the CDR3 is 18 residues. The CDR3 DNA follows: TGTGCCAGCAGTGAGCCTAGGGGGACAGGGGTTATTAGCTACGAGCAGTACTTC. It translates to CASSEPRGTGVISYEQYF.